This TCR beta chain was profiled in a study of post-analysis software for immune sequencing data. Points from the study as a whole: A handful of TRBV segments were significantly more frequent in patients than in controls. TRBV5-6, TRBV5-1 and TRBV20-1 were among these segments.

Unique-molecular-identifier-tagged TCR beta cDNA libraries were used. One entry per CDR3 protein, called by TCRdb with MiXCR from the PCR reads. The repertoire holds hundreds of thousands of distinct CDR3 sequences, with roughly 29% as singletons. This clonotype was counted a few times. No antigen is known for it. Trimming pared 5 bases from V and 3 bases from J, leaving 8 bases between. The CDR3 is 13 amino acids. CDR1 is MNHEY and CDR2 is SVGEGT in the germline V gene. This receptor was taken from a girl between 5 and 17 years old with multiple sclerosis. The chain combines TRBV6-2 or TRBV6-3 with TRBJ2-1, with a tentative D call TRBD2 (6 bases). Material for sequencing was blood. The CDR3 DNA reads TGTGCCAGCAGTGCGGGACTCTACAATGAGCAGTTCTTC. As protein: CASSAGLYNEQFF.